The entry that follows covers one T cell receptor beta chain sequence. The data belong to a study of control samples from healthy donors and cancer patients. Trimming shortened V by 4 bases and J by 0 bases, and 17 bases separated the two germline ends. There are 17 residues in the CDR3. From germline, CDR1 is SGHNT and CDR2 YYREEE (reference sequence). Produced via immunoSEQ multiplex PCR; TCRdb's table is partial and in-frame only. The table has 150,000 to 200,000 clones, around 90% seen once. Sequencing input: blood. This receptor was identified in a man aged 30 to 39 in good health. V gene TRBV5-4 combines with J gene TRBJ1-3; a weak D match, TRBD1 (5 bases). CDR3 nucleotides: TGTGCCAGCAGCCCCAGAAGCCCGACAGACTCTGGAAACACCATATATTTT. It codes for CASSPRSPTDSGNTIYF.